This entry lists 17 T cell receptor beta chains sequenced from one sample in a study of blood T cell repertoires in COVID-19. This table comes from immunoSEQ multiplex PCR, and its TCRdb copy is limited to in-frame clones, with some not included. The table records some 700,000 clones, approximately 90% of them present only once. Input material: peripheral blood. These receptors all stem from a woman aged 18-35 years with acute or convalescent COVID-19.

The V gene is TRBV2, the J gene TRBJ1-2; D not certain. The CDR3 totals 14 residues. Deletions cut 5 bases from V and 0 bases from J, with 10 bases between. Germline V gene data show CDR1 as SNHLY and CDR2 as FYNNEI. The CDR3 region is CASSPGVANYGYTF. CDR3 coding DNA: TGTGCCAGCAGTCCAGGCGTTGCTAACTATGGCTACACCTTC.

The rearrangement links TRBV11-3 to TRBJ1-2; the D gene is possibly TRBD1 (6 bases). Trimming cost V 4 bases and J 8 bases, with 17 bases left between them. The CDR3 spans 14 residues. Germline V lookup: CDR1 SGHNT, CDR2 YENEEA. The CDR3 sequence is CASSSGQPPRGYTF. The CDR3 DNA sequence: TGTGCCAGCAGCTCCGGACAGCCCCCGAGGGGCTACACCTTC. The full variable domain, completed using reference TRBV11-3 and TRBJ1-2, is EAGVVQSPRYKIIEKKQPVAFWCNPISGHNTLYWYLQNLGQGPELLIRYENEEAVDDSQLPKDRFSAERLKGVDSTLKIQPAELGDSAVYLCASSSGQPPRGYTFGSGTRLTVV.

V is TRBV7-2 and J is TRBJ1-4, with D possibly being TRBD1 (6 bases). Per germline, CDR1 SGHTA and CDR2 FQGNSA. CDR3 size: 15 residues. The V gene lost 1 base and the J gene lost 0 bases, with 6 bases spanning the gap. Written as DNA, the CDR3 is TGTGCCAGCAGCTTAGACAGGGCAACTAATGAAAAACTGTTTTTT. Protein: CASSLDRATNEKLFF.

This sequence joins TRBV29-1 and TRBJ1-2; maybe TRBD1 (5 bases). The CDR3 totals 13 residues. With 5 bases removed from V and 4 bases from J, the gap between germline ends came to 14 bases. Germline lookup yields CDR1 SQVTM and CDR2 ANQGSEA. The CDR3: CSVHPGTTYGYTF. In DNA form, the CDR3 reads TGCAGCGTTCACCCAGGGACTACCTATGGCTACACCTTC.

The rearrangement joins TRBV5-1 to TRBJ1-2; TRBD1 matches at 7 bases. The CDR3 is 12 residues long. J lost 2 bases, V lost 7 bases, and 2 bases had no gene match. Germline lookup yields CDR1 SGHRS and CDR2 YFSETQ. The CDR3 here is CASATGNYGYTF. In DNA form, the CDR3 reads TGCGCCAGCGCGACAGGGAACTATGGCTACACCTTC.

The V call is TRBV11-3, the J call TRBJ1-1, with D possibly being TRBD1 (6 bases). V lost 5 bases and J 0 bases, leaving 10 bases between the germline ends. Germline CDR1 and CDR2: SGHNT and YENEEA. The CDR3 sequence is 14 residues long. CDR3 DNA: TGTGCCAGCAGCCCCGGACAGATGAACACTGAAGCTTTCTTT. Translating it yields CASSPGQMNTEAFF.

This chain connects TRBV19 to TRBJ1-3, with D maybe TRBD1 (5 bases). V lost 6 bases to trimming and J lost 0 bases, with 12 bases between them. From germline, CDR1 is LNHDA and CDR2 SQIVND (reference sequence). The length of the CDR3 is 15 residues. The CDR3 sequence: CASRKTEASGNTIYF. CDR3 coding DNA: TGTGCCAGTAGAAAGACAGAAGCCTCTGGAAACACCATATATTTT.

The chain couples TRBV5-1 to TRBJ1-4, with 8 bases identical to TRBD1. Per the germline V gene, CDR1 is SGHRS and CDR2 is YFSETQ. The CDR3 runs 15 residues. V lost 5 bases to trimming and J lost 8 bases; unmatched junction nucleotides: 11. Written as DNA, the CDR3 is TGCGCCAGCAGACCCCCAGGGGGCGCGGGGGAAAAACTGTTTTTT. It yields the protein CASRPPGGAGEKLFF.

This clone was recorded only once. This chain links TRBV20-1 with TRBJ1-2; D is unclear. Trimming shortened V by 6 bases and J by 4 bases, and 6 bases separated the two germline ends. Germline loops: CDR1 DFQATT, CDR2 SNEGSKA (reference sequence). This CDR3 comprises 10 residues. The CDR3: CSASAYGYTF. The CDR3 region has the DNA TGCAGTGCGAGCGCCTATGGCTACACCTTC.

The chain carries TRBV9 and TRBJ1-1; 9 bases line up with TRBD1. J was trimmed by 8 bases and V by 2 bases; bases with no gene match: 4. CDR1 and CDR2 (germline): SGDLS, YYNGEE. The CDR3 contains 13 residues. DNA for the CDR3: TGTGCCAGCAGCGTCCGGGACAGGGCCGAAGCTTTCTTT. Its translation: CASSVRDRAEAFF.

The chain couples TRBV24-1 to TRBJ2-3; 10 bases map to TRBD2. Germline CDR1 is KGHDR and CDR2 is SFDVKD. The trim removed 3 bases at V and 7 bases at J, leaving 12 bases unmatched. The CDR3 length is 17 residues. The CDR3 sequence is CATSDSGASGGLNTQYF. Written as DNA, the CDR3 is TGTGCCACCAGTGATAGTGGGGCTAGCGGGGGACTTAATACGCAGTATTTT.

The chain uses TRBV12-5 and TRBJ1-1; D remains ambiguous. Per germline, CDR1 LGHNT and CDR2 FRNRAP. The ends were cut back, 6 bases at V and 6 bases at J, with 23 bases in the middle. This CDR3 has 16 residues. CDR3 protein: CASGSRTTASGAEAFF. The CDR3 DNA reads as TGTGCTAGTGGATCTCGAACGACCGCCTCCGGGGCTGAAGCTTTCTTT.

This chain uses TRBV19 with TRBJ1-2; 12 bases are shared with TRBD1. This CDR3 has 17 residues. Per germline, CDR1 LNHDA and CDR2 SQIVND (reference sequence). With 4 bases clipped from V and 8 bases from J, the junction kept 14 bases outside the gene matches. CDR3 nucleotide sequence: TGTGCCAGTAGTAAAGAGGGGACAGGGGGCTCCCGGGGAGGCTACACCTTC. Residues: CASSKEGTGGSRGGYTF.

The chain links TRBV9 to TRBJ2-1; TRBD2 matches 12 bases. There are 17 residues in the CDR3. Per germline, CDR1 SGDLS and CDR2 YYNGEE. Losses at the gene ends were 4 bases for V and 8 bases for J; bases not matched to a gene: 13. The CDR3 region is CASSPRSLAGGPHEQFF. In DNA form, the CDR3 reads TGTGCCAGCAGCCCCCGGTCGCTAGCGGGGGGGCCCCATGAGCAGTTCTTC.

This chain connects TRBV4-1 to TRBJ1-5; 7 bases are shared with TRBD1. The germline V gene encodes CDR1 MGHRA and CDR2 YSYEKL. V shed 3 bases, J shed 5 bases, and the junction held 7 bases outside the gene matches. The CDR3 covers 15 residues. In DNA, the CDR3 is TGCGCCAGCAGCCAGGAGGACAGGCGGTATCAGCCCCAGCATTTT. Its protein product is CASSQEDRRYQPQHF.

The rearrangement joins TRBV7-2 to TRBJ2-2; tentatively, D is TRBD2 (5 bases). V was shortened by 6 bases and J by 6 bases, with 8 bases between the two germline ends. The CDR3 sequence is 12 residues long. The germline gives CDR1 SGHTA, CDR2 FQGNSA. The CDR3 loop reads CASRRTSGELFF. CDR3 bases: TGTGCCAGCAGGCGGACTTCCGGGGAGCTGTTTTTT.

As DNA, the CDR3 is TGTGCCAGCAGCGCCGACAGGGATCTCTATGGCTACACCTTC. This gives the protein CASSADRDLYGYTF. The chain is built from TRBV9 and TRBJ1-2, with 7 bases aligning to TRBD1. Germline CDR1 reads SGDLS; CDR2 reads YYNGEE. Germline trimming cut 3 bases from V and 4 bases from J; bases unmatched to any gene: 6. This CDR3 contains 14 residues. The variable domain in full, with the rest retrieved from reference TRBV9 and TRBJ1-2, is DSGVTQTPKHLITATGQRVTLRCSPRSGDLSVYWYQQSLDQGLQFLIQYYNGEERAKGNILERFSAQQFPDLHSELNLSSLELGDSALYFCASSADRDLYGYTFGSGTRLTVV.